These 18 T cell receptor beta chains share one sample of origin, sequenced in a study of T cells in Graves' hyperthyroidism and ophthalmopathy. What was amplified from RNA transcripts were TCR beta CDR3 regions. Carried out on the TCR CDR3, a first-round RT-PCR used the HTBI primer set. Via MiXCR, TCRdb re-called the multiplex PCR reads, giving one row per CDR3 protein. The sample contains hundreds of thousands of distinct CDR3 sequences, around 13% of which appear only once. The sequenced material came from blood. These receptors were collected from a woman aged 25 to 45 with Graves' hyperthyroidism that later progressed to Graves' ophthalmopathy.

At least ten counts were recorded for this clonotype. V and J are TRBV24-1 and TRBJ1-5; no definite D call. V shed 6 bases and J shed 4 bases, with 15 bases lying between them. CDR3 length: 15 residues. Germline V gene data show CDR1 as KGHDR and CDR2 as SFDVKD. In DNA, the CDR3 is TGTGCCACCAGTCCGGGCGGTAGATTAAATCAGCCCCAGCATTTT. Translated: CATSPGGRLNQPQHF.

The V gene is TRBV7-9, the J gene TRBJ1-1, with D possibly matching TRBD1 (6 bases). This CDR3 spans 15 amino acids. Trimming took off 5 bases at V and 1 base at J, with 14 bases between the two ends. The germline CDR1 and CDR2 sequences are SEHNR and FQNEAQ (reference sequence). CDR3 bases: TGTGCCAGCAGCCCCAAGACAGGACAGAACACTGAAGCTTTCTTT. This encodes CASSPKTGQNTEAFF.

The rearrangement links TRBV4-3 to TRBJ2-7; D remains unclear. The germline gives CDR1 LGHNA, CDR2 YSLEER. There are 14 residues in the CDR3. V was trimmed by 0 bases and J by 3 bases, leaving 9 bases between them. CDR3 in amino acids: CASSQDRIDYEQYF. The CDR3 DNA reads TGCGCCAGCAGCCAAGATCGAATCGACTACGAGCAGTACTTC.

Many counts were recorded for this clonotype. This rearrangement joins TRBV11-2 to TRBJ1-2; D unresolved. Trimming cost V 1 base and J 6 bases, with 9 bases left between them. The CDR3 totals 13 residues. Germline assignment: CDR1 SGHAT and CDR2 FQNNGV. The CDR3 nucleotides are TGTGCCAGCAGCTTAGGTTCGTCGGATGGCTACACCTTC. It encodes CASSLGSSDGYTF. Based on the CDR3 plus reference TRBV11-2 and TRBJ1-2, the full variable domain is EAGVAQSPRYKIIEKRQSVAFWCNPISGHATLYWYQQILGQGPKLLIQFQNNGVVDDSQLPKDRFSAERLKGVDSTLKIQPAKLEDSAVYLCASSLGSSDGYTFGSGTRLTVV.

This clonotype appeared many times. The chain employs TRBV3-1 and TRBJ2-5, with 8 bases matching TRBD1. The CDR3 runs 14 residues. The junction had 9 bases not matched to a gene; V was cut back by 7 bases and J by 5 bases. Germline CDR1 reads LGHDT; CDR2 reads YNNKEL (reference sequence). The CDR3 region has the DNA TGTGCCAGCACTCGGCAGGGGGCAGGGGAGACCCAGTACTTC. Translating gives CASTRQGAGETQYF.

In its sample, this clonotype was seen many times. The chain links TRBV28 to TRBJ2-1; 8 bases are a match to TRBD1. The CDR3 runs 14 residues. Trimming removed 5 bases from V and 3 bases from J; junction bases left unmatched: 3. CDR1 is MDHEN, CDR2 SYDVKM, per germline. CDR3: CASSAGTGYNEQFF. In nucleotides, the CDR3 is TGTGCCAGCAGTGCCGGGACAGGCTACAATGAGCAGTTCTTC.

This chain uses TRBV15 with TRBJ1-6; 7 bases match TRBD1. Germline values: CDR1 LNHNV, CDR2 YYDKDF (reference sequence). The CDR3 is made up of 17 amino acids. Trimming removed 5 bases from V and 4 bases from J; junction bases left unmatched: 11. The CDR3 region has the DNA TGTGCCACCAGCGGGTTGGAACAGGGGAATTATAATTCACCCCTCCACTTT. Encoded protein: CATSGLEQGNYNSPLHF.

This clonotype was observed many times. The V gene is TRBV24-1, the J gene TRBJ2-2; D unresolved. Germline CDR1 reads KGHDR; CDR2 reads SFDVKD. Trimming shortened V by 7 bases and J by 6 bases, and 8 bases separated the two germline ends. This CDR3 spans 12 amino acids. CDR3 sequence reads: CATSIQAGELFF. CDR3 bases: TGTGCCACCAGCATCCAGGCCGGGGAGCTGTTTTTT.

This clonotype has only one observation. One base away lies a much larger clone, so this may be a sequencing read error. The rearrangement links TRBV30 to TRBJ1-1, with D unclear. This CDR3 is built from 13 residues. CDR1 and CDR2 (germline): GTSNPN, SVGIG (reference sequence). CDR3 DNA sequence: TGTGACTGGCGGGTCGGGCTGAACACTGAAGCTTTCTTT. Translating gives CDWRVGLNTEAFF.

This clonotype has only a few counts. For the CDR3, the DNA is TGTGCCAGCAGGACAGCGGGAACCAACACCGGGGAGCTGTTTTTT. Protein product: CASRTAGTNTGELFF. The J gene is TRBJ2-2, the V gene TRBV11-3; 7 bases are shared with TRBD2. In germline, CDR1 is SGHNT, CDR2 YENEEA. The CDR3 runs to 15 residues. V gave up 6 bases and J gave up 2 bases; unmatched junction bases: 6.

This clonotype was counted only a few times. This sequence joins TRBV7-3 and TRBJ2-7; either TRBD1 or TRBD2 may fit D (6 bases each). The CDR3 runs 15 residues. Trimming shortened V by 2 bases and J by 4 bases, and 15 bases separated the two germline ends. Germline values: CDR1 SGHTA, CDR2 FQGTGA. CDR3 sequence (DNA): TGTGCCAGCAGCTTATCAGGCCTAGGGGGGTACGAGCAGTACTTC. Translating it yields CASSLSGLGGYEQYF.

In its sample, this clonotype was seen many times. The chain carries TRBV28 and TRBJ2-1; possible D gene TRBD2, 6 bases. Trimming stripped 5 bases from V and 0 bases from J, with 23 bases between. Germline V gives CDR1 MDHEN, CDR2 SYDVKM. The CDR3 runs 19 residues. The CDR3 nucleotides read TGTGCCAGCAGTCCCCGAGGCATACTAGCACAGAGCTCCTACAATGAGCAGTTCTTC. Translating gives CASSPRGILAQSSYNEQFF.

This clonotype was seen at least ten times. This sequence joins TRBV20-1 and TRBJ2-3; D assignment may be TRBD1 or TRBD2 (6 bases each). CDR1 and CDR2 from the germline V gene are DFQATT and SNEGSKA (reference sequence). V dropped 0 bases and J dropped 7 bases, with 17 bases sitting between them. The CDR3 has 15 residues. This CDR3 is CSARDRARGPNTQYF. CDR3 in DNA: TGCAGTGCTAGAGATAGGGCCCGGGGGCCGAATACGCAGTATTTT.

Many counts were recorded for this clonotype. The chain carries TRBV20-1 and TRBJ1-2; D gene uncertain. CDR1 DFQATT and CDR2 SNEGSKA come from the germline V gene (reference sequence). The CDR3 extends over 12 amino acids. Between the trimmed V and J ends, which lost 6 bases and 8 bases, there was a span of 16 bases. This chain's CDR3 is CSATSVGEGYTF. CDR3 nucleotides: TGCAGTGCCACCTCAGTTGGGGAGGGCTACACCTTC.

V gene TRBV5-6 combines with J gene TRBJ1-2; D may be TRBD1 (5 bases). The length of the CDR3 is 15 residues. The germline V and J ends were trimmed by 0 bases and 6 bases, with 15 bases remaining between them. The V gene's germline CDR1 is SGHDT and CDR2 YYEEEE. The CDR3 nucleotides are TGTGCCAGCAGCTTGGTGTTCAGGGAAAGTGATGGCTACACCTTC. This translates into CASSLVFRESDGYTF.

This clonotype was found many times. CDR3 bases: TGTGCCAGCAGTGGAGGGGACAGCGGAGACGCTAGCAATCAGCCCCAGCATTTT. Translated, it gives CASSGGDSGDASNQPQHF. The chain couples TRBV2 to TRBJ1-5; 7 bases map to TRBD1. Germline lookup yields CDR1 SNHLY and CDR2 FYNNEI. The V segment lost 4 bases and the J segment 0 bases; nucleotides outside the gene matches: 12. The CDR3 runs to 18 residues. Drawing the rest from reference TRBV2 and TRBJ1-5, the complete variable domain is EPEVTQTPSHQVTQMGQEVILRCVPISNHLYFYWYRQILGQKVEFLVSFYNNEISEKSEIFDDQFSVERPDGSNFTLKIRSTKLEDSAMYFCASSGGDSGDASNQPQHFGDGTRLSIL.

Ten or more counts support this clonotype. V usage is TRBV3-1 and J usage is TRBJ1-1; D gene uncertain. This CDR3 region has 13 residues. The germline gives CDR1 LGHDT, CDR2 YNNKEL (reference sequence). Trimming pared 1 base from V and 5 bases from J, leaving 8 bases between. The CDR3 nucleotides read TGTGCCAGCAGCCAAGGGGATTTTACTGAAGCTTTCTTT. Protein product: CASSQGDFTEAFF.

This clonotype was detected a few times. The V and J genes are TRBV18 and TRBJ1-3; D remains unclear. Germline V CDR1 and CDR2: KGHSH, LQKENI. The V end lost 6 bases, the J end lost 0 bases, and 9 bases lay between the germline ends. The CDR3 spans 14 residues. The CDR3 DNA follows: TGTGCCAGCTCCCGCGCCGACTCTGGAAACACCATATATTTT. It translates to CASSRADSGNTIYF. The full variable domain, its missing parts supplied by reference TRBV18 and TRBJ1-3, is NAGVMQNPRHLVRRRGQEARLRCSPMKGHSHVYWYRQLPEEGLKFMVYLQKENIIDESGMPKERFSAEFPKEGPSILRIQQVVRGDSAAYFCASSRADSGNTIYFGEGSWLTVV.